This TCR beta chain was found in a study of blood T cell repertoires in COVID-19. Study at large: Specimens from acute and convalescent COVID-19 originated in the United States, Italy and Spain.

The CDR3 has 15 residues. The protocol was immunoSEQ multiplex PCR, while the TCRdb copy is restricted to in-frame clones and leaves out a portion. The sample lists tens of thousands of clones, 86% occurring once. The chain carries TRBV21-1 and TRBJ2-5; the listed D gene, TRBD2, was not tested against the DNA. TRBV21-1 is a pseudogene. This sequence originates from a man aged 50-59 years with active COVID-19. Sequencing was performed on peripheral blood. The CDR3 spells CASSKVSGGFETQYF. CDR3 coding DNA: TGTGCCAGCAGCAAGGTTAGCGGGGGGTTTGAGACCCAGTACTTC.